These T cell receptor beta chains were read from a single sample in a study of early stage breast cancer tumors. Clones were sequenced by immunoSEQ multiplex PCR, and TCRdb holds only the in-frame ones, with some missing. The data hold 5,500 to 7,500 clones, with around 67% observed a single time. What was sequenced was normal breast tissue next to the tumor. The receptors were sampled from a middle-aged person with breast cancer. Both conserved end residues are part of each CDR3. The D gene is left open where the match is weak. Clone size is not always given. Where it is, it says once, few, many or a class for expanded clones.

TRBV18	.	TRBJ2-3	.	CASSPRKLADTQYF	TGTGCCAGCTCACCACGGAAGTTGGCAGATACGCAGTATTTT
TRBV7-3	TRBD1	TRBJ1-1	.	CASSKTGMDEAFF	TGTGCCAGCAGCAAGACAGGGATGGATGAAGCTTTCTTT
TRBV7-9	TRBD1	TRBJ1-3	few	CASSPGTAGNTIYF	TGTGCCAGCAGCCCCGGGACAGCCGGAAACACCATATATTTT
TRBV9	TRBD1	TRBJ1-5	.	CASSVTGQGNQPQHF	TGTGCCAGCAGCGTTACCGGACAGGGCAATCAGCCCCAGCATTTT
TRBV5-5	TRBD2	TRBJ2-3	.	CASSLGAGSRADTQYF	TGTGCCAGCAGCTTGGGAGCGGGATCAAGGGCAGATACGCAGTATTTT
TRBV7-8	.	TRBJ2-7	few	CASSPWVMDSSSYEQYF	TGTGCCAGCAGCCCTTGGGTTATGGACAGCTCCTCATACGAGCAGTACTTC
TRBV6-1	.	TRBJ1-2	few	CASSEEEGDGYTF	TGTGCCAGCAGTGAAGAGGAGGGGGATGGCTACACCTTC
TRBV6-6	TRBD1	TRBJ2-7	.	CASSYRGQLREQYF	TGTGCCAGCAGTTATAGGGGACAGTTGAGGGAGCAGTACTTC
TRBV20-1	.	TRBJ1-2	.	CSASWYYGYTF	TGCAGTGCTTCCTGGTACTATGGCTACACCTTC
TRBV11-2	TRBD2	TRBJ2-7	.	CASSPSGSSYEQYF	TGTGCCAGCAGCCCTAGCGGGAGCTCCTACGAGCAGTACTTC
TRBV18	TRBD2	TRBJ2-7	.	CASSPPTAGLAGHEQYF	TGTGCCAGCTCACCGCCGACCGCCGGACTAGCGGGCCACGAGCAGTACTTC
TRBV4-2	TRBD2	TRBJ2-7	.	CASSQPGGAYEQYF	TGTGCCAGCAGCCAACCGGGAGGGGCCTACGAGCAGTACTTC
TRBV7-9	TRBD2	TRBJ2-7	.	CASSSGLAHEQYF	TGTGCCAGCAGCTCTGGACTAGCGCACGAGCAGTACTTC
TRBV10-3	.	TRBJ2-7	few	CAISASRADSYEQYF	TGTGCCATCAGTGCCTCTCGGGCGGACTCCTACGAGCAGTACTTC
TRBV11-2	TRBD1	TRBJ2-7	.	CASSLHKTGRSYEQYF	TGTGCCAGCAGCCTACATAAGACAGGGCGCTCCTACGAGCAGTACTTC
TRBV19	.	TRBJ1-1	.	CASSPTPAGGPNTEAFF	TGTGCCAGTAGTCCCACCCCTGCCGGGGGTCCGAACACTGAAGCTTTCTTT
TRBV11-2	.	TRBJ2-1	.	CASSSPGRSYNEQFF	TGTGCCAGCAGCTCACCGGGCCGCAGTTACAATGAGCAGTTCTTC
TRBV7-1	.	TRBJ2-5	.	CASNVSGAPLARPETQYF	TGTGCCAGCAACGTATCCGGGGCCCCCTTGGCCCGTCCGGAGACCCAGTACTTC
TRBV11-3	.	TRBJ2-1	.	CASSLDGEWGEQFF	TGTGCCAGCAGCTTGGACGGCGAGTGGGGTGAGCAGTTCTTC
TRBV6-6	.	TRBJ1-3	.	CASGPIPDGNTIYF	TGTGCCAGCGGTCCGATCCCGGATGGAAACACCATATATTTT
TRBV6-6	.	TRBJ1-2	once	CASSYSIRGLAF	TGTGCCAGCAGTTACTCGATTAGGGGTCTCGCCTTC
TRBV5-1	.	TRBJ2-1	.	CASSLGPTGRDNEQFF	TGCGCCAGCAGCTTGGGGCCTACGGGCAGGGACAATGAGCAGTTCTTC
TRBV2	TRBD1	TRBJ2-2	.	CASSEDRVGGELFF	TGTGCCAGCAGCGAGGACAGGGTCGGCGGGGAGCTGTTTTTT
TRBV28	.	TRBJ2-1	few	CASRTTDEQFF	TGTGCCAGCAGAACCACCGATGAGCAGTTCTTC
TRBV19	TRBD1	TRBJ1-1	.	CASSIDYPGQGTNTEAFF	TGTGCCAGTAGTATAGATTATCCCGGACAGGGGACGAACACTGAAGCTTTCTTT
TRBV5-4	.	TRBJ1-2	.	CASSLLGLAAGGYTF	TGTGCCAGCAGCTTGTTAGGTCTGGCCGCGGGAGGCTACACCTTC
TRBV29-1	.	TRBJ2-7	.	CSVYGQSSYEQYF	TGCAGTGTCTATGGCCAATCGTCCTACGAGCAGTACTTC
TRBV5-4	TRBD2	TRBJ2-2	.	CASSLTSGVTGELFF	TGTGCCAGCAGCTTGACTAGCGGGGTCACCGGGGAGCTGTTTTTT
TRBV6-6	TRBD2	TRBJ2-7	.	CASVRGEGYEQYF	TGTGCCAGCGTACGGGGGGAGGGCTACGAGCAGTACTTC
TRBV11-2	TRBD2	TRBJ2-5	.	CASSLWGGETQYF	TGTGCCAGCAGCTTATGGGGGGGGGAGACCCAGTACTTC
TRBV19	TRBD1	TRBJ2-1	.	CASSPTGGPYNEQFF	TGTGCCAGTAGTCCGACAGGGGGCCCCTACAATGAGCAGTTCTTC
TRBV5-1	.	TRBJ2-1	.	CASSSGRTDPNEQFF	TGCGCCAGCAGCTCGGGACGGACTGACCCCAATGAGCAGTTCTTC
TRBV11-2	.	TRBJ2-7	.	CASSPGAAITYEQYF	TGTGCCAGCAGCCCGGGTGCCGCTATTACCTACGAGCAGTACTTC
TRBV19	.	TRBJ2-5	.	CASSIRGHPTTQYF	TGTGCCAGTAGTATCCGTGGACACCCAACGACCCAGTACTTC
TRBV12-5	TRBD1	TRBJ2-7	.	CASVTGTGSYEQYF	TGTGCTAGTGTCACCGGGACAGGGAGCTACGAGCAGTACTTC
TRBV5-4	TRBD2	TRBJ2-5	.	CASSLDPSGSSETQYF	TGTGCCAGCAGCTTGGATCCTAGCGGAAGCTCAGAGACCCAGTACTTC
TRBV6-6	TRBD1	TRBJ1-1	.	CASTLRQGARGAFF	TGTGCCAGCACCCTACGACAGGGGGCCCGAGGAGCTTTCTTT
TRBV29-1	.	TRBJ2-3	few	CSRGPRGYF	TGCAGCCGGGGACCCAGGGGGTATTTT
TRBV19	.	TRBJ1-3	.	CASSIGGTSGNTIYF	TGTGCCAGTAGTATAGGGGGGACATCTGGAAACACCATATATTTT
TRBV6-6	.	TRBJ2-3	once	CASTNGGAGTDTQYF	TGTGCCAGCACCAACGGAGGGGCTGGGACAGATACGCAGTATTTT
TRBV6-6	.	TRBJ2-7	few	CASSRGSSPYEQYF	TGTGCCAGCAGCCGGGGGTCTTCACCCTACGAGCAGTACTTC
TRBV4-1	.	TRBJ1-4	few	CASSPGFEEKLFF	TGCGCCAGCAGCCCAGGATTCGAGGAAAAACTGTTTTTT
TRBV28	.	TRBJ1-2	once	CASSDGQRVGGYTF	TGTGCCAGCAGTGACGGACAGAGGGTTGGGGGCTACACCTTC
TRBV5-4	.	TRBJ2-2	.	CASSFLASTRAGELFF	TGTGCCAGCAGCTTCCTAGCGTCCACACGAGCGGGGGAGCTGTTTTTT
TRBV7-9	.	TRBJ1-2	.	CASSLNSRYGYTF	TGTGCCAGCAGCTTAAACAGCCGCTATGGCTACACCTTC